The T cell receptor beta chain described here comes from a study of blood T cell repertoires in COVID-19. Study information: In each case, the material was cDNA or gDNA derived from T cells, B-cell-depleted T cells, or PBMCs.

CDR3 length: 13 amino acids. Germline CDR1 and CDR2: SGHAT and FQNNGV. Trimming left V 1 base short and J 6 bases short, with 10 bases between. Profiled with immunoSEQ multiplex PCR; TCRdb holds only in-frame clones, not every one. The repertoire holds 100,000 to 150,000 clones, with about four fifths as singletons. The sequenced material came from peripheral blood. The V gene is TRBV11-2, the J gene TRBJ2-7; a possible D gene is TRBD2 (5 bases). The TCR comes from a man in his sixties with acute or convalescent COVID-19. Written as DNA, the CDR3 is TGTGCCAGCAGCTTAGTTGTAGAGGGCGAGCAGTACTTC. It specifies CASSLVVEGEQYF. Variable domain in full (rest from reference TRBV11-2 and TRBJ2-7): EAGVAQSPRYKIIEKRQSVAFWCNPISGHATLYWYQQILGQGPKLLIQFQNNGVVDDSQLPKDRFSAERLKGVDSTLKIQPAKLEDSAVYLCASSLVVEGEQYFGPGTRLTVT.